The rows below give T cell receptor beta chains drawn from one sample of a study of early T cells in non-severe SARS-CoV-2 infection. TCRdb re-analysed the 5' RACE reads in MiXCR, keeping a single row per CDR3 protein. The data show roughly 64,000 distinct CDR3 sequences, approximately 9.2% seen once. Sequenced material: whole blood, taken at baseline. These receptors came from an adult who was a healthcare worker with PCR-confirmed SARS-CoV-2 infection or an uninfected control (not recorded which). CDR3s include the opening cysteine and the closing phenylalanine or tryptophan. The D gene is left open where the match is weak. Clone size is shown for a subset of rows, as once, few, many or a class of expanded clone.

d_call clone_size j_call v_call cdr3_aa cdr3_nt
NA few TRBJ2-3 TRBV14 CASSQSLRPDTDTQYF TGTGCCAGCAGCCAAAGTCTACGACCAGACACAGATACGCAGTATTTT
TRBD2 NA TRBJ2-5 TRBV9 CASSVGAAGVGETQYF TGTGCCAGCAGCGTAGGGGCAGCGGGGGTTGGAGAGACCCAGTACTTC
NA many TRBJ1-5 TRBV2 CASSVRENQPQHF TGTGCCAGCAGTGTGAGGGAGAATCAGCCCCAGCATTTT
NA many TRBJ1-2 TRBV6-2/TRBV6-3 CASSYSALFRVYTF TGTGCCAGCAGTTACTCGGCCCTATTCAGGGTCTACACCTTC
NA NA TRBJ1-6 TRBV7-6 CASSLSRNSPLHF TGTGCCAGCAGCTTATCAAGAAATTCACCCCTCCACTTT
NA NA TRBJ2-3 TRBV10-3 CAITGRDTTDTQYF TGTGCCATCACTGGAAGGGACACAACAGATACGCAGTATTTT
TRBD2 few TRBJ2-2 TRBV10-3 CAISRLAENTGELFF TGTGCCATCAGTCGACTAGCGGAGAACACCGGGGAGCTGTTTTTT
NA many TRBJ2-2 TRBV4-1 CASSSPLGTGELFF TGCGCCAGCAGCTCCCCGTTGGGAACCGGGGAGCTGTTTTTT
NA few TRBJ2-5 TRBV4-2 CASSHDPRGQETQYF TGTGCCAGCAGCCACGATCCTCGCGGTCAAGAGACCCAGTACTTC
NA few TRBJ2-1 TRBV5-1 CASSFTGSAVGNEQFF TGCGCCAGCAGCTTTACCGGGAGTGCTGTGGGGAATGAGCAGTTCTTC
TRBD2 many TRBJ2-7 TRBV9 CASSVVGTSGISEQYF TGTGCCAGCAGCGTAGTTGGGACTAGCGGGATTTCCGAGCAGTACTTC
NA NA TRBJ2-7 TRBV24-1 CATSDRDYYEQYF TGTGCCACCAGTGACCGCGACTACTACGAGCAGTACTTC
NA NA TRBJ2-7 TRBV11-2 CASSPLRPYEQYF TGTGCCAGCAGCCCCCTCCGGCCCTACGAGCAGTACTTC
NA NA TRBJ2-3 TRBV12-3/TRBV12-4 CASSPDPTDTQYF TGTGCCAGCAGTCCAGACCCCACAGATACGCAGTATTTT
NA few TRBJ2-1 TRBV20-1 CSAKLPGDVRQFF TGCAGTGCCAAACTCCCGGGGGACGTGAGGCAGTTCTTC
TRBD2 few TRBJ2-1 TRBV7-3 CASSPGGSGRAWEQFF TGTGCCAGCAGCCCGGGGGGGAGCGGGAGGGCCTGGGAGCAGTTCTTC
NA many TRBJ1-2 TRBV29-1 CSVTAEITAYGYTF TGCAGCGTCACTGCAGAGATCACAGCCTATGGCTACACCTTC
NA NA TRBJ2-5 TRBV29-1 CSVEPSSQGTQYF TGCAGCGTTGAACCTAGCTCCCAAGGGACCCAGTACTTC
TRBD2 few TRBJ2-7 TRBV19 CASSISGLGSYEQYF TGTGCCAGTAGTATTTCCGGACTAGGGAGCTACGAGCAGTACTTC
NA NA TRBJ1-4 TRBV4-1 CASSWGTFEKLFF TGCGCCAGCAGCTGGGGGACGTTTGAAAAACTGTTTTTT
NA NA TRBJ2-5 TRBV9 CASSVEQVGETQYF TGTGCCAGCAGCGTAGAACAGGTTGGAGAGACCCAGTACTTC
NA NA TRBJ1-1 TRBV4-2 CASSHDSSTEAFF TGTGCCAGTAGCCACGATTCGAGCACTGAAGCTTTCTTT
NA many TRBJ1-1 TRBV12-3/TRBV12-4 CASSLWGPEAFF TGTGCCAGCAGTTTATGGGGGCCCGAAGCTTTCTTT
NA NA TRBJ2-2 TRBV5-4 CASSSIRDGELFF TGTGCCAGCAGCTCGATCAGGGACGGGGAGCTGTTTTTT
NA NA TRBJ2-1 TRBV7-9 CASSRPRGRGQQDEQFF TGTGCCAGCAGCCGGCCGCGTGGGCGGGGGCAGCAAGATGAGCAGTTCTTC
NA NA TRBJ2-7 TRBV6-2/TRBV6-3 CASRDNAHYEQYF TGTGCCAGCAGGGACAATGCCCACTACGAGCAGTACTTC
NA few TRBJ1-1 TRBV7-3 CASSPSRGGTEAFF TGTGCCAGCAGCCCTTCCAGGGGAGGAACTGAAGCTTTCTTT
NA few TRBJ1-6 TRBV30 CAWSLGHGSPLHF TGTGCCTGGAGTCTAGGCCACGGCTCACCCCTCCACTTT
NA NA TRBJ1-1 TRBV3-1 CASSPTLGGNTEAFF TGTGCCAGCAGCCCAACTCTGGGAGGGAACACTGAAGCTTTCTTT
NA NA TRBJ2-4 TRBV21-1 CASSKNGMGDIQYF TGTGCCAGCAGCAAAAACGGGATGGGGGACATTCAGTACTTC
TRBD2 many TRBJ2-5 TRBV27 CASSTRTSQETQYF TGTGCCAGCAGTACCCGGACTAGCCAAGAGACCCAGTACTTC
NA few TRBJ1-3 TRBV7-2 CASSPQGRRNTIYF TGTGCCAGCAGCCCCCAGGGGCGAAGAAACACCATATATTTT
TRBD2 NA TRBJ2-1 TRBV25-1 CASRLGGSNEQFF TGTGCCAGCAGGCTCGGCGGGAGTAATGAGCAGTTCTTC
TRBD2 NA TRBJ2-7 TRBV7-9 CASSPKGTSGGTYEQYF TGTGCCAGCAGCCCAAAAGGGACTAGCGGGGGGACCTACGAGCAGTACTTC
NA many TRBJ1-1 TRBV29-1 CSIRDINTEAFF TGCAGCATACGGGACATCAACACTGAAGCTTTCTTT
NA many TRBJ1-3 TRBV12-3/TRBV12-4 CASRSTGSGNTIYF TGTGCCAGCAGGTCGACAGGCTCTGGAAACACCATATATTTT
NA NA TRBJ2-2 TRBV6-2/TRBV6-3 CASRTGELFF TGTGCCAGCAGGACCGGGGAGCTGTTTTTT
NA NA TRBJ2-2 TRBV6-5 CASYSYGYSPGELFF TGTGCCAGCTACTCCTACGGGTACAGCCCCGGGGAGCTGTTTTTT
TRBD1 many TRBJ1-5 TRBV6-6 CASSTGQGLNQPQHF TGTGCCAGCAGTACGGGACAGGGCCTTAATCAGCCCCAGCATTTT
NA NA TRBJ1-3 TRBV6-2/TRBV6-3 CASRRQAPGGNTIYF TGTGCCAGCAGACGACAGGCTCCGGGAGGAAACACCATATATTTT
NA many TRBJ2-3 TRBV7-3 CASSLMAGWGQDTDTQYF TGTGCCAGCAGCTTGATGGCGGGATGGGGCCAGGACACAGATACGCAGTATTTT
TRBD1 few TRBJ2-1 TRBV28 CASSRPQGYNEQFF TGTGCCAGCAGTCGACCACAGGGGTACAATGAGCAGTTCTTC
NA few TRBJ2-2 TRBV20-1 CSAGGRTGELFF TGCAGTGCTGGAGGTCGGACTGGGGAGCTGTTTTTT
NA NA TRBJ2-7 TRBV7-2 CASSLNPGPYEQYF TGTGCCAGCAGCCTCAATCCAGGTCCATACGAGCAGTACTTC
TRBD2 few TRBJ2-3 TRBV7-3 CASSSGLAGGVDTQYF TGTGCCAGCAGCTCGGGACTAGCGGGAGGGGTAGATACGCAGTATTTT
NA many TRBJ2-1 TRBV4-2 CASSPGAGGGGNEQFF TGTGCCAGCAGCCCCGGGGCAGGAGGTGGGGGCAATGAGCAGTTCTTC
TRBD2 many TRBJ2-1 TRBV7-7 CASSSGLAAYNEQFF TGTGCTAGCAGCTCTGGACTAGCGGCCTACAATGAGCAGTTCTTC